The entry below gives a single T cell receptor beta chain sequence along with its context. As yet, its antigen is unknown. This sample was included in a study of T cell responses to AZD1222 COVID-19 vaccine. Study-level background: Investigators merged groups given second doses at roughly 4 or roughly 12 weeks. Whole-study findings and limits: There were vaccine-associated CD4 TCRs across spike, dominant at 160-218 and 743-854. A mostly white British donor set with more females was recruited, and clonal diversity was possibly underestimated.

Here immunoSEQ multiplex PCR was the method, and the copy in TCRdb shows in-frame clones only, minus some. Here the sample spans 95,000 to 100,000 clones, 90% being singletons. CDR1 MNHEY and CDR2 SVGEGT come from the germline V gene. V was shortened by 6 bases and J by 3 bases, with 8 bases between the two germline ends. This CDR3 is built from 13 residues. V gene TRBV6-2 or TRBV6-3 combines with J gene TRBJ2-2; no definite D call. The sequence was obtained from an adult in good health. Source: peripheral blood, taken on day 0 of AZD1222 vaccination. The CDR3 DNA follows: TGTGCCAGCAGCTCTGAATACACCGGGGAGCTGTTTTTT. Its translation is CASSSEYTGELFF.